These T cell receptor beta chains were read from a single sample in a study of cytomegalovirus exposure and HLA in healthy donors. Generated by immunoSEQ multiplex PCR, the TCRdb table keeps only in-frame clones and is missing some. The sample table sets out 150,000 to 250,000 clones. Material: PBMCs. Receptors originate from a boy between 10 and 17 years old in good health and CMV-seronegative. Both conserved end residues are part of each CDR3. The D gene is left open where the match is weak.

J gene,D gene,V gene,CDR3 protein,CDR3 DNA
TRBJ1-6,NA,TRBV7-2,CASSLGGYNSPLHF,TGTGCCAGCAGCCTCGGGGGTTATAATTCACCCCTCCACTTT
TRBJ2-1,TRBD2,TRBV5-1,CASSLASGGVDEQFF,TGCGCCAGCAGCTTGGCTAGCGGGGGGGTTGATGAGCAGTTCTTC
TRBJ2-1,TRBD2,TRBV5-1,CASWSSGGKVNEQFF,TGCGCCAGCTGGTCTAGCGGGGGGAAGGTAAATGAGCAGTTCTTC
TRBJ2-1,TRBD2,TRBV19,CASSISGLGYNEQFF,TGTGCCAGTAGTATCTCAGGACTAGGTTACAATGAGCAGTTCTTC
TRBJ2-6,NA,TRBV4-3,CASSQEGGSGANVLTF,TGCGCCAGCAGCCAAGAAGGGGGATCTGGGGCCAACGTCCTGACTTTC
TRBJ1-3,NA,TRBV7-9,CASSRPAGSSGNTIYF,TGTGCCAGCAGCCGACCCGCGGGAAGCTCTGGAAACACCATATATTTT
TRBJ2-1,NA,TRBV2,CASSVGSPNEQFF,TGTGCCAGCAGTGTCGGTAGCCCCAATGAGCAGTTCTTC
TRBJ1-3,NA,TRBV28,CASSLNEFSGNTIYF,TGTGCCAGCAGTTTGAACGAGTTCTCTGGAAACACCATATATTTT
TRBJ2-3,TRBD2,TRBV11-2,CASSLDSGGVDTQYF,TGTGCCAGCAGCTTAGACAGCGGGGGGGTTGATACGCAGTATTTT
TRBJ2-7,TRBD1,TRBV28,CASSDRGYEQYF,TGTGCCAGCAGCGACAGGGGCTACGAGCAGTACTTC
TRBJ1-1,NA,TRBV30,CAWSPKRGGPQENTEAFF,TGTGCCTGGAGTCCCAAGAGAGGGGGTCCGCAAGAGAACACTGAAGCTTTCTTT
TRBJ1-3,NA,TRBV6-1,CASLAAGENTIYF,TGTGCCAGCTTGGCGGCAGGGGAGAACACCATATATTTT
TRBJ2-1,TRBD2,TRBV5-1,CASSLGERGGLNEQFF,TGCGCCAGCAGCTTGGGTGAGCGGGGGGGTTTGAATGAGCAGTTCTTC
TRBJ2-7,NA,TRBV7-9,CASSLDWTGSYEQYF,TGTGCCAGCAGCCTCGACTGGACTGGCTCCTACGAGCAGTACTTC
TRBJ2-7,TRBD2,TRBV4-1,CASSQGTTYEQYF,TGCGCCAGCAGCCAGGGGACTACCTACGAGCAGTACTTC
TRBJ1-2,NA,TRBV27,CASRGIGGVFDRYGYTF,TGTGCCAGCAGGGGCATCGGGGGGGTTTTTGATCGCTATGGCTACACCTTC
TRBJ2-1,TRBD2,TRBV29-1,CSVAPPRGARGNEQFF,TGCAGCGTTGCACCGCCGCGGGGGGCCCGAGGGAATGAGCAGTTCTTC
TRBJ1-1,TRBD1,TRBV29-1,CSVEGTGFGAFF,TGCAGCGTTGAGGGGACAGGGTTCGGAGCTTTCTTT
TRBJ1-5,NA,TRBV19,CASSMGGGRSNQPQHF,TGTGCCAGTAGTATGGGGGGTGGAAGAAGCAATCAGCCCCAGCATTTT
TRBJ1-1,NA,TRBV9,CASSGGLVTEAFF,TGTGCCAGTAGCGGGGGGCTGGTCACTGAAGCTTTCTTT
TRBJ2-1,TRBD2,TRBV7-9,CASSLDFRTSGVLSEQFF,TGTGCCAGCAGCTTAGATTTTAGGACTAGCGGGGTGTTGAGTGAGCAGTTCTTC
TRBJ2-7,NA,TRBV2,CASSVDNSYEQYF,TGTGCCAGCAGTGTAGACAACTCCTACGAGCAGTACTTC
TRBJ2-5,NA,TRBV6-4,CASSDSRGGTQYF,TGTGCCAGCAGTGACTCGAGAGGGGGGACCCAGTACTTC
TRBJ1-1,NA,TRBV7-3,CASSPHRGTEAFF,TGTGCCAGCAGCCCCCATAGGGGCACTGAAGCTTTCTTT
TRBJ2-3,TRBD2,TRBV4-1,CASSFRLAGRTDTQYF,TGCGCCAGCAGCTTCCGACTAGCGGGACGCACAGATACGCAGTATTTT
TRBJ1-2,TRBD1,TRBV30,CAWSVGTGYGYTF,TGTGCCTGGAGCGTGGGGACAGGGTATGGCTACACCTTC
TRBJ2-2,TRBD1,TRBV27,CASRERGDRVPGELFF,TGTGCCAGCCGGGAGAGGGGGGACAGGGTCCCCGGGGAGCTGTTTTTT
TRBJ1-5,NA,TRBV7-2,CASSLVEDQPQHF,TGTGCCAGCAGCTTGGTAGAAGATCAGCCCCAGCATTTT
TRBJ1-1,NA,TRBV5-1,CASSLIPTGTEAFF,TGCGCCAGCAGCTTGATCCCGACTGGGACTGAAGCTTTCTTT
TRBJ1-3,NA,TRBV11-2,CASSLESAGLLSGNTIYF,TGTGCCAGCAGCTTGGAATCAGCAGGGCTCCTCTCTGGAAACACCATATATTTT
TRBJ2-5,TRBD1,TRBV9,CASSRTIGTGVRVGQETQYF,TGTGCCAGCAGCCGAACGATCGGGACAGGGGTCCGGGTTGGCCAAGAGACCCAGTACTTC
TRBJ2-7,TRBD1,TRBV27,CASSFRGGQGAPEQYF,TGTGCCAGCAGCTTTCGGGGAGGACAGGGGGCCCCCGAGCAGTACTTC
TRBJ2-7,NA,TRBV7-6,CASSLGYMVGASESYEQYF,TGTGCCAGCAGCTTAGGGTATATGGTCGGTGCTAGCGAATCCTACGAGCAGTACTTC
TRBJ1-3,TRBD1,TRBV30,CAWSAFRTYRGKGAGNTIYF,TGTGCCTGGAGCGCCTTCCGAACCTACAGGGGGAAGGGAGCGGGAAACACCATATATTTT
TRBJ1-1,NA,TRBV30,CACLIDGAVGAFF,TGTGCCTGCCTTATCGATGGGGCTGTAGGAGCTTTCTTT
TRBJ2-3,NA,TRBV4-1,CASSQAPLGTSNTDTQYF,TGCGCCAGCAGCCAAGCCCCACTTGGAACTAGCAACACAGATACGCAGTATTTT
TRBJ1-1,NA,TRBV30,CAWRVDKGTEAFF,TGTGCCTGGAGGGTCGACAAGGGGACTGAAGCTTTCTTT
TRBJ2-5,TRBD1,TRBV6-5,CASSLGTGRETQYF,TGTGCCAGCAGTCTAGGGACAGGGCGAGAGACCCAGTACTTC
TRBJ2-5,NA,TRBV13,CASSFQISQETQYF,TGTGCCAGCAGCTTCCAGATATCCCAAGAGACCCAGTACTTC
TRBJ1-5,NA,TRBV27,CASSLRGGAQHF,TGTGCCAGCAGTTTAAGGGGTGGGGCCCAGCATTTT
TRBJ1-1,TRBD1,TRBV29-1,CSARQGPNTEAFF,TGCAGCGCTCGACAGGGGCCGAACACTGAAGCTTTCTTT
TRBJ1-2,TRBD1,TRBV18,CASSPSTGVTNYGYTF,TGTGCCAGCTCACCTTCCACAGGGGTCACTAACTATGGCTACACCTTC
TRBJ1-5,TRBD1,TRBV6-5,CASSSDRGGNQPQHF,TGTGCCAGCAGTTCGGACAGGGGCGGCAATCAGCCCCAGCATTTT
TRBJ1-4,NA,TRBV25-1,CASRGGLRRELFF,TGTGCCAGCAGGGGCGGGCTAAGGAGAGAACTGTTTTTT
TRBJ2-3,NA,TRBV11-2,CASSSFPPRATDTQYF,TGTGCCAGCAGCTCCTTCCCTCCCCGCGCCACAGATACGCAGTATTTT
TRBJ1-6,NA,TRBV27,CASSHRTGPNSPLHF,TGTGCCAGCAGCCACAGGACCGGACCAAATTCACCCCTCCACTTT
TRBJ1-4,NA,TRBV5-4,CASSLGGADEKLFF,TGTGCCAGCAGCTTGGGGGGCGCGGACGAAAAACTGTTTTTT
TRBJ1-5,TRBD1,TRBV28,CASSMTGFNQPQHF,TGTGCCAGCAGCATGACAGGGTTCAATCAGCCCCAGCATTTT
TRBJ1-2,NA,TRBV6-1,CASSRHNYGYTF,TGTGCCAGCTCCAGGCACAACTATGGCTACACCTTC
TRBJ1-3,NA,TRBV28,CASRPYGNTIYF,TGTGCCAGCAGACCCTACGGGAACACCATATATTTT
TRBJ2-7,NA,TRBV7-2,CASSLAGQRAYEQYF,TGTGCCAGCAGCTTAGCCGGACAGAGAGCCTACGAGCAGTACTTC
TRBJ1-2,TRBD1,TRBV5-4,CASSEDRGYGYTF,TGTGCCAGCAGCGAAGACAGGGGGTATGGCTACACCTTC
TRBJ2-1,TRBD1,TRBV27,CASSLWGQGAGEQFF,TGTGCCAGCAGTTTATGGGGACAGGGGGCAGGCGAGCAGTTCTTC
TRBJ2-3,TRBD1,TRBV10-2,CASSESNRGLTDTQYF,TGCGCCAGCAGTGAGTCAAACAGGGGCCTCACAGATACGCAGTATTTT
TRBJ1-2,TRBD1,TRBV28,CASSPQTGGSYGYTF,TGTGCCAGCAGCCCTCAGACAGGGGGTTCGTATGGCTACACCTTC